Included here is one TCR beta chain sequence, with context. RNA transcripts gave rise to amplified TCR beta CDR3 regions. First-round RT-PCR of the TCR CDR3 relied on the HTBI primer set. TCRdb reanalysed the multiplex PCR reads using MiXCR and keeps one entry per CDR3 protein. This table holds 600,000 or so distinct CDR3 sequences, roughly 17% found once. The CDR3 is made up of 13 amino acids. V gave up 1 base and J gave up 2 bases, with 5 bases separating them. The germline CDR1 and CDR2 sequences are MGHRA and YSYEKL. The study defined stable Graves' hyperthyroidism as no ophthalmopathy progression within 18 months. The data stem from a study of T cells in Graves' hyperthyroidism and ophthalmopathy.

This rearrangement joins TRBV4-1 to TRBJ2-5; D call uncertain. The sequencing input was blood. The TCR originated in a young woman with Graves' hyperthyroidism. The CDR3 spells CASSQVEQETQYF. The CDR3 coding sequence is TGCGCCAGCAGCCAAGTGGAGCAAGAGACCCAGTACTTC.